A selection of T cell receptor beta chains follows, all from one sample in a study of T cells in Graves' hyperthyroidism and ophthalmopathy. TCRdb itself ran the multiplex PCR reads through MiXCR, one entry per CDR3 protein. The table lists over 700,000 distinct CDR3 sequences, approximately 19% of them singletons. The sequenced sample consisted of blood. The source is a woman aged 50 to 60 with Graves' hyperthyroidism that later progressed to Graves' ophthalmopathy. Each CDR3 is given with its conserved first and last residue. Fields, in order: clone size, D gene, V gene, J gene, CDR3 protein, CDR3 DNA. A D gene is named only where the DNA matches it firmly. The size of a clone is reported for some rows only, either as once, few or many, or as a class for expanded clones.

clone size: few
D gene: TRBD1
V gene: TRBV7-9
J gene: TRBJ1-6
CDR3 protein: CASSLPLGQGNNSPLHF
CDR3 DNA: TGTGCCAGCAGCTTACCCTTAGGACAGGGAAATAATTCACCCCTCCACTTT

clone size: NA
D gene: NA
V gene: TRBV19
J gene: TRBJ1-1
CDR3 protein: CASKGMTGLNTEAFF
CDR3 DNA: TGTGCCAGTAAAGGTATGACAGGTCTGAACACTGAAGCTTTCTTT

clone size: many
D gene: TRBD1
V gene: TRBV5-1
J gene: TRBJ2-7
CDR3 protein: CASSPSDRGSYEQYF
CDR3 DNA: TGCGCCAGCAGCCCATCGGACAGGGGGAGCTACGAGCAGTACTTC

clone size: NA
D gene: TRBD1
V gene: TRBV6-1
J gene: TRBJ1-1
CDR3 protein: CASSEALGTGEAFF
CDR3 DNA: TGTGCCAGCAGTGAAGCTTTGGGGACAGGGGAAGCTTTCTTT

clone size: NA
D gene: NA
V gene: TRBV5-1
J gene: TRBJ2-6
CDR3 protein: CASRGLFSGANVLTF
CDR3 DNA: TGCGCCAGCAGGGGGTTGTTCTCTGGGGCCAACGTCCTGACTTTC

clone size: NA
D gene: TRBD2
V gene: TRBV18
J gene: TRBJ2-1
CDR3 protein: CASSPSSGGPFF
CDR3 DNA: TGTGCCAGCTCACCCTCTAGCGGGGGGCCGTTCTTC

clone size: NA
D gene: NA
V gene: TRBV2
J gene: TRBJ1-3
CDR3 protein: CASRWDLSGNTIYF
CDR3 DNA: TGTGCCAGCAGATGGGACCTCTCTGGAAACACCATATATTTT

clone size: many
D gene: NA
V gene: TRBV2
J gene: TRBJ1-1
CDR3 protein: CASRGTTEAFF
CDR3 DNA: TGTGCCAGCCGGGGAACCACTGAAGCTTTCTTT

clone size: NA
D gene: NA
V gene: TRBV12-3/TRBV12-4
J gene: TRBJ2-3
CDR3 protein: CASSPPTGSTDTQYF
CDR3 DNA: TGTGCCAGCAGTCCACCGACGGGGAGCACAGATACGCAGTATTTT

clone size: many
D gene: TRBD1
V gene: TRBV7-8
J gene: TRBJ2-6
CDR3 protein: CASGRTGLDFSGANVLTF
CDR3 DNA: TGTGCCAGCGGCCGGACAGGGCTTGATTTCTCTGGGGCCAACGTCCTGACTTTC

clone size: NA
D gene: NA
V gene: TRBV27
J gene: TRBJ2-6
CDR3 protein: CASSRTGLVAGGANVLTF
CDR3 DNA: TGTGCCAGCAGTAGGACAGGCTTAGTGGCGGGGGGGGCCAACGTCCTGACTTTC

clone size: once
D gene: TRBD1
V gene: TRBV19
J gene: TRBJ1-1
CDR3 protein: CASSITGGEAFF
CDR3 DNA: TGTGCCAGTAGTATCACAGGGGGTGAAGCTTTCTTT

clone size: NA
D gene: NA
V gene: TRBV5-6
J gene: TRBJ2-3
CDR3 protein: CASSYLGATDTQYF
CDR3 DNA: TGTGCCAGCAGCTACCTGGGGGCGACAGATACGCAGTATTTT

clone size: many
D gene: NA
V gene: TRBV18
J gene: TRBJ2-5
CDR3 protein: CASSPGPRGQYF
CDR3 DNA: TGTGCCAGCTCACCGGGACCTAGGGGCCAGTACTTC

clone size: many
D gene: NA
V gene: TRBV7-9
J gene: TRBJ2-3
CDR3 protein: CASSLAHGEDTQYF
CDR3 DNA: TGTGCCAGCAGCTTAGCGCATGGGGAGGATACGCAGTATTTT

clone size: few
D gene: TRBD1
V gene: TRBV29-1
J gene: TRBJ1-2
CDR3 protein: CSAADRAYGYTF
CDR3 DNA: TGCAGCGCCGCGGACAGGGCCTATGGCTACACCTTC

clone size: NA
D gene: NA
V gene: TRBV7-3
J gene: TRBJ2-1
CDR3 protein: CASSVPLRKGGNEQFF
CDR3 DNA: TGTGCCAGCAGCGTCCCTCTCCGGAAGGGGGGGAATGAGCAGTTCTTC

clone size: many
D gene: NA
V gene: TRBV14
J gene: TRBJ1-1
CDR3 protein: CASSRRGYTEAFF
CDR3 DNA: TGTGCCAGCAGCCGTAGGGGTTACACTGAAGCTTTCTTT

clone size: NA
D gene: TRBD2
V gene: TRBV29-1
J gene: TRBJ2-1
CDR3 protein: CSVDRTSGGPSSYNEQFF
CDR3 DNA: TGCAGCGTTGACCGGACTAGCGGGGGGCCGAGCTCCTACAATGAGCAGTTCTTC

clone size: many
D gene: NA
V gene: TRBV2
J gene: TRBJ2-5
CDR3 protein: CASIRGTQETQYF
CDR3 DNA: TGTGCCAGCATTAGGGGCACCCAAGAGACCCAGTACTTC

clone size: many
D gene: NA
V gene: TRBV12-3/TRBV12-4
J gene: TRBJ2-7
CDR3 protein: CASSLPRQSSYEQYF
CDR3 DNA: TGTGCCAGCAGTTTACCCCGACAGAGCTCCTACGAGCAGTACTTC

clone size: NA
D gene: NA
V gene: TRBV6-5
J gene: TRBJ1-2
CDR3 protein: CASSLSGGWNGYTF
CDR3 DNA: TGTGCCAGCAGTCTCTCGGGGGGGTGGAATGGCTACACCTTC

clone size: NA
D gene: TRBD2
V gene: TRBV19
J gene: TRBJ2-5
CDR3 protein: CASTGTSGDQETQYF
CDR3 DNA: TGTGCCAGTACCGGGACTAGCGGGGACCAAGAGACCCAGTACTTC

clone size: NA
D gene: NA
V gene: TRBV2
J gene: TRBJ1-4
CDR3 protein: CASSEEVGDGKLFF
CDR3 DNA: TGTGCCAGCAGTGAGGAAGTCGGAGATGGAAAACTGTTTTTT

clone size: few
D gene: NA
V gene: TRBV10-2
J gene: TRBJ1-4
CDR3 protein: CASSESSDGTLNEKLFF
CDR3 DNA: TGCGCCAGCAGTGAGTCGTCGGATGGGACACTGAATGAAAAACTGTTTTTT

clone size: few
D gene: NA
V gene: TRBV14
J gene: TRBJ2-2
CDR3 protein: CASSQLGTGELFF
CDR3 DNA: TGTGCCAGCAGCCAACTGGGCACCGGGGAGCTGTTTTTT

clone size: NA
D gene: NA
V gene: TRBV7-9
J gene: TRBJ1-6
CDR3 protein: CASSSSGQVDSPLHF
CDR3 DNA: TGTGCCAGCAGCTCATCGGGACAAGTTGATTCACCCCTCCACTTT

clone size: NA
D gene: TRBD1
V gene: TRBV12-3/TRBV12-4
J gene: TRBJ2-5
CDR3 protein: CASSLTPPGGGETQYF
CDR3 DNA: TGTGCCAGCAGTTTAACCCCTCCAGGGGGCGGGGAGACCCAGTACTTC

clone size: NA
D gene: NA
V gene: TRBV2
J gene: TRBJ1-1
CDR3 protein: CASSPNTLSNTEAFF
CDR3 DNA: TGTGCCAGCAGTCCGAATACTCTATCGAACACTGAAGCTTTCTTT

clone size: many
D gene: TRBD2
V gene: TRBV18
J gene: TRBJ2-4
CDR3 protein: CASSPQGTSGNIQYF
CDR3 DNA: TGTGCCAGCTCACCACAGGGGACTAGCGGAAACATTCAGTACTTC

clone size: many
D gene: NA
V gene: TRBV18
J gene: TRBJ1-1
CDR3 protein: CASSPAGTYEAFF
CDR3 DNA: TGTGCCAGCTCACCTGCCGGGACCTATGAAGCTTTCTTT

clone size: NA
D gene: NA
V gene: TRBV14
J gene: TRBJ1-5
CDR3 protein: CASSQGGGTNQPQHF
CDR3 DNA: TGTGCCAGCAGCCAAGGGGGGGGAACTAATCAGCCCCAGCATTTT

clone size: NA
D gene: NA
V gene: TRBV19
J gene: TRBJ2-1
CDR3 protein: CASSIDLGTSNEQFF
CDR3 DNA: TGTGCCAGTAGTATAGATCTTGGGACAAGCAATGAGCAGTTCTTC

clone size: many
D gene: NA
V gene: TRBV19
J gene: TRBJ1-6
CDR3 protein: CAASSRVRNNSPLHF
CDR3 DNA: TGTGCCGCAAGTTCCCGGGTGAGGAATAATTCACCCCTCCACTTT

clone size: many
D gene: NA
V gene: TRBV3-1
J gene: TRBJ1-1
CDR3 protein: CASSHQAPVTEAFF
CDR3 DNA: TGTGCCAGCAGCCATCAGGCCCCCGTCACTGAAGCTTTCTTT

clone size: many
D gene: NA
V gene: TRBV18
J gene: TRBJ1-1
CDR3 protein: CASSETRNTEAFF
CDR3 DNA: TGTGCCAGCTCAGAGACAAGGAACACTGAAGCTTTCTTT

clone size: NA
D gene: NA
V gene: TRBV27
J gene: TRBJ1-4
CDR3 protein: CASRGTGTTNEKLFF
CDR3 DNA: TGTGCCAGCAGGGGTACAGGGACAACTAATGAAAAACTGTTTTTT

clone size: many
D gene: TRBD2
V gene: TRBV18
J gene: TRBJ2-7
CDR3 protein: CASSDGLDEQYF
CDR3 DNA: TGTGCCAGCTCAGACGGACTAGACGAGCAGTACTTC

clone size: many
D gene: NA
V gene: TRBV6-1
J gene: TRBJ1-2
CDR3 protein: CASSPTGRTVYGYTF
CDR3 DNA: TGTGCCAGCAGTCCCACGGGGCGAACCGTCTATGGCTACACCTTC

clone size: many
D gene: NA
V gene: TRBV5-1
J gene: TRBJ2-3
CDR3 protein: CASSDLGSTDTQYF
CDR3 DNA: TGCGCCAGCAGCGACTTGGGTAGCACAGATACGCAGTATTTT

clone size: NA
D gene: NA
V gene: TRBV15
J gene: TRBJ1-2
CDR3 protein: CATSRLLTGAGHGYTF
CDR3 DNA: TGTGCCACCAGCAGACTCCTAACCGGGGCCGGACATGGCTACACCTTC

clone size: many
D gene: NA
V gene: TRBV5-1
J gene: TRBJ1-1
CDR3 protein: CASSSPGMNTEAFF
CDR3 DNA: TGCGCCAGCAGCTCCCCGGGAATGAACACTGAAGCTTTCTTT

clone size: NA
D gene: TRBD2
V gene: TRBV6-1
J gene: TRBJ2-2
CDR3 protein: CASSGLASGELFF
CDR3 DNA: TGTGCCAGCAGCGGACTAGCGTCCGGGGAGCTGTTTTTT

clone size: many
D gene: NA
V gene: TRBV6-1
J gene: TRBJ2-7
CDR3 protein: CASSEANWGEQYF
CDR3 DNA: TGTGCCAGCAGTGAAGCGAACTGGGGCGAGCAGTACTTC

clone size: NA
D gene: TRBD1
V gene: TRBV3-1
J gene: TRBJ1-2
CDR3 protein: CASSVDREFGGYTF
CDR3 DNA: TGTGCCAGCAGCGTAGACAGGGAGTTCGGTGGCTACACCTTC

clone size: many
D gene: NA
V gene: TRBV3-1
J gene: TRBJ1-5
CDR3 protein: CASSPHSGQPQHF
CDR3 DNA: TGTGCCAGCAGCCCCCACAGTGGGCAGCCCCAGCATTTT

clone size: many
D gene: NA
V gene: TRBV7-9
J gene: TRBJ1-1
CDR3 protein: CASSREVTEAFF
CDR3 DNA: TGTGCCAGCAGCAGAGAGGTCACTGAAGCTTTCTTT

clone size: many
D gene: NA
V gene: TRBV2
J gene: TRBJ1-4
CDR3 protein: CASRAGTTREKLFF
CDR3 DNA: TGTGCCAGCAGGGCAGGGACGACACGAGAAAAACTGTTTTTT

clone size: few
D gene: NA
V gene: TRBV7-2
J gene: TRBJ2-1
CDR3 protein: CASSLAMIEQFF
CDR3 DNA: TGTGCCAGCAGCTTAGCTATGATTGAGCAGTTCTTC

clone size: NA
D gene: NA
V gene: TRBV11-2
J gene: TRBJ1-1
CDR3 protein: CASSQRTDLNTEAFF
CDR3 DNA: TGTGCCAGCAGCCAACGGACCGACCTGAACACTGAAGCTTTCTTT

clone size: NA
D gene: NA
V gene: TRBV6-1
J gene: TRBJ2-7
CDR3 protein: CASTQRPWYEQYF
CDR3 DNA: TGTGCCAGCACCCAACGGCCCTGGTACGAGCAGTACTTC

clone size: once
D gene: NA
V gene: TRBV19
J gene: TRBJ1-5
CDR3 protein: CASSIGGRGNQPQHF
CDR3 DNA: TGTGCCAGTAGTATCGGCGGGCGGGGCAATCAGCCCCAGCATTTT

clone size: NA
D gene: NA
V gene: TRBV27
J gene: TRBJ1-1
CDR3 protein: CASSVEGSWTEAFF
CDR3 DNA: TGTGCCAGCAGCGTAGAGGGTTCCTGGACTGAAGCTTTCTTT

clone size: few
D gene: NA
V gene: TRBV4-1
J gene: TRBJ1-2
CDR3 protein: CASSPTGGGDYGYTF
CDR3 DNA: TGCGCCAGCAGCCCTACTGGAGGGGGAGACTATGGCTACACCTTC

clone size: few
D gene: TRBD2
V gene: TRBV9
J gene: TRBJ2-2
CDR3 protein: CASSVGRGGGYTGELFF
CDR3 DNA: TGTGCCAGCAGCGTAGGCCGGGGCGGGGGTTACACCGGGGAGCTGTTTTTT